Listed below are T cell receptor beta chains from one sample, sequenced in a study of T-cell reconstitution after alpha-beta-depleted transplantation in children. TCRdb used MiXCR to reprocess the PCR reads, holding one entry per CDR3 protein. Among hundreds of thousands of distinct CDR3 sequences listed, roughly 10% were seen once. The sequencing used PBMCs from the stem cell graft donor, collected from the stem cell graft. The receptors derive from a human donor who donated a stem cell graft to a child with acute lymphoblastic leukemia. Both conserved end residues are part of each CDR3. The D gene is left open where the match is weak. Not every row has a clone size; where given, it reads once, few, many or a size class.

j_call | clone_size | d_call | v_call | cdr3_aa | cdr3_nt
TRBJ2-7 | NA | NA | TRBV25-1 | CASSGIGVSYEQYF | TGTGCCAGCAGTGGGATCGGGGTATCCTACGAGCAGTACTTC
TRBJ2-3 | few | NA | TRBV5-6 | CASSPLASGPGTDTQYF | TGTGCCAGCAGCCCGCTAGCATCAGGACCGGGCACAGATACGCAGTATTTT
TRBJ2-3 | many | NA | TRBV4-3 | CASSQDLTDTQYF | TGCGCCAGCAGCCAAGATTTAACAGATACGCAGTATTTT
TRBJ1-6 | few | NA | TRBV10-2 | CASSRDTGSSPLHF | TGCGCCAGCAGTCGGGACACGGGTAGTTCACCCCTCCACTTT
TRBJ1-1 | NA | NA | TRBV3-1 | CASSQIGFGPTEAFF | TGTGCCAGCAGCCAAATAGGGTTCGGACCCACTGAAGCTTTCTTT
TRBJ2-3 | many | TRBD2 | TRBV12-3/TRBV12-4 | CASSLGASGADTQYF | TGTGCCAGCAGTTTAGGGGCTAGCGGGGCAGATACGCAGTATTTT
TRBJ2-1 | few | NA | TRBV25-1 | CASSVNGGDEQFF | TGTGCCAGCAGTGTGAACGGGGGAGATGAGCAGTTCTTC
TRBJ1-1 | many | NA | TRBV18 | CASSRKGGTEAFF | TGTGCCAGCTCACGGAAAGGAGGCACTGAAGCTTTCTTT
TRBJ1-2 | many | NA | TRBV12-3/TRBV12-4 | CASSHDHKTGYTF | TGTGCCAGCAGTCACGACCATAAAACGGGCTACACCTTC
TRBJ1-1 | NA | TRBD1 | TRBV12-3/TRBV12-4 | CASSPMGQGHTEAFF | TGTGCCAGCAGTCCTATGGGACAGGGGCACACTGAAGCTTTCTTT
TRBJ2-3 | medium-sized | NA | TRBV7-2 | CASSPVGSTDTQYF | TGTGCCAGCAGCCCGGTGGGGAGCACAGATACGCAGTATTTT
TRBJ2-1 | many | TRBD1 | TRBV11-1 | CASSSGPGQGAGNEQFF | TGTGCCAGCAGCTCCGGCCCGGGACAGGGGGCAGGCAATGAGCAGTTCTTC
TRBJ2-1 | many | NA | TRBV28 | CASSLGVTFTNSYNEQFF | TGTGCCAGCAGTTTAGGGGTGACGTTCACCAACTCCTACAATGAGCAGTTCTTC
TRBJ1-1 | few | NA | TRBV5-8 | CASRIGGGGQMNTEAFF | TGTGCCAGCCGCATTGGGGGTGGCGGACAGATGAACACTGAAGCTTTCTTT
TRBJ1-4 | many | NA | TRBV7-2 | CASSPGPKLATNEKLFF | TGTGCCAGCAGCCCTGGCCCCAAGCTCGCAACTAATGAAAAACTGTTTTTT
TRBJ2-2 | few | NA | TRBV5-4 | CASSSPRGNTGELFF | TGTGCCAGCAGCTCGCCCAGGGGGAACACCGGGGAGCTGTTTTTT
TRBJ2-7 | NA | NA | TRBV7-2 | CASSLRRDTYEQYF | TGTGCCAGCAGCTTACGTAGAGATACCTACGAGCAGTACTTC
TRBJ2-2 | few | NA | TRBV5-1 | CASSYRLEGAGELFF | TGCGCCAGCAGCTACAGACTAGAGGGGGCCGGGGAGCTGTTTTTT
TRBJ2-3 | few | NA | TRBV20-1 | CSASSRVTDTQYF | TGCAGTGCTAGTAGTAGGGTTACAGATACGCAGTATTTT
TRBJ1-1 | NA | NA | TRBV20-1 | CSAPGGGDLNTEAFF | TGCAGTGCCCCGGGAGGGGGGGACCTGAACACTGAAGCTTTCTTT
TRBJ2-7 | many | TRBD2 | TRBV5-4 | CASSYFLAGEFYEQYF | TGTGCCAGCAGCTATTTTCTAGCGGGGGAGTTCTACGAGCAGTACTTC
TRBJ2-7 | many | NA | TRBV5-1 | CASRANSYEQYF | TGCGCCAGCAGGGCCAACTCCTACGAGCAGTACTTC
TRBJ1-1 | few | NA | TRBV29-1 | CSVDIPNTEAFF | TGCAGCGTTGATATTCCGAACACTGAAGCTTTCTTT
TRBJ2-2 | few | NA | TRBV7-8 | CASPLRTLAGTGELFF | TGTGCCAGCCCTTTAAGGACGTTGGCGGGCACCGGGGAGCTGTTTTTT
TRBJ2-2 | many | TRBD2 | TRBV15 | CATSRDLSGAYTGELFF | TGTGCCACCAGCAGAGATCTAAGCGGGGCCTACACCGGGGAGCTGTTTTTT
TRBJ2-7 | many | NA | TRBV5-1 | CASSLWRGSSYEQYF | TGCGCCAGCAGCTTGTGGAGGGGGAGCTCCTACGAGCAGTACTTC